This TCR beta chain was profiled in a study of T cell responses to AZD1222 COVID-19 vaccine. Study-level points and caveats: Seropositive at baseline were only a handful of AZD1222 recipients. Increases in Spike-specific TCR breadth and depth were seen after two AZD1222 doses. Researchers took repertoire samples only after the peak T cell response had come.

In the case of this clone: What it binds is unknown.

The germline CDR1 and CDR2 sequences are SGHDN and FVKESK. The CDR3 runs to 19 residues. Trimming took 1 base from V and 1 from J, leaving 20 bases between them. Clones were sequenced by immunoSEQ multiplex PCR, and TCRdb holds only the in-frame ones, with some missing. The sample yields about 140,000 clones, less than 95% seen once. The V gene is TRBV14, the J gene TRBJ2-1; D is possibly TRBD1 (5 bases). This clonotype originated in an adult in good health. Sequenced material: peripheral blood, taken on day 0 of AZD1222 vaccination. The CDR3 reads CASSQGNTPRQGSYNEQFF. DNA of the CDR3: TGTGCCAGCAGCCAAGGGAACACTCCACGGCAGGGATCCTACAATGAGCAGTTCTTC. The full variable domain, completed using reference TRBV14 and TRBJ2-1, is EAGVTQFPSHSVIEKGQTVTLRCDPISGHDNLYWYRRVMGKEIKFLLHFVKESKQDESGMPNNRFLAERTGGTYSTLKVQPAELEDSGVYFCASSQGNTPRQGSYNEQFFGPGTRLTVL.